This TCR beta chain was obtained from a study of blood T cells in healthy people across ages. Combining a sample-barcoded 5' primer with a J-beta primer mix, a second PCR ran for 7 to 11 cycles. TCRdb reanalysed the 5' RACE reads using MiXCR and keeps one entry per CDR3 protein. Of approximately 730,000 distinct CDR3 sequences listed, about 42% are singletons. Researchers report isolating at least 6.5 million PBMCs per sample. Sequencing was carried out using blood. This receptor was taken from a woman aged 60-75 years in good health.

CDR3 loop: CAISEGGGDYNEQFF. The CDR3, as DNA: TGTGCCATCAGTGAGGGGGGGGGAGACTACAATGAGCAGTTCTTC. The chain joins TRBV10-3 to TRBJ2-1; TRBD2 matches at 7 bases. There are 15 residues in the CDR3. J lost 3 bases, V lost 2 bases, and 4 bases had no gene match. Germline assignment: CDR1 ENHRY and CDR2 SYGVKD.